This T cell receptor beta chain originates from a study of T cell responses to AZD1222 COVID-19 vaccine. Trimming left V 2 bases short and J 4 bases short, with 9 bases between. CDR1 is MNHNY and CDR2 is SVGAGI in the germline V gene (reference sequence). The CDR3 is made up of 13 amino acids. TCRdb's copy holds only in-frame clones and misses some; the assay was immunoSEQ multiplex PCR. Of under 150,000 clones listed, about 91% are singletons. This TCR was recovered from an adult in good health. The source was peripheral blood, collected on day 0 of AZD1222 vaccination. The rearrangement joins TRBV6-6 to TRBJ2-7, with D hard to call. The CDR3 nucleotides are TGTGCCAGCAGTTACCAGTCACGATACGAGCAGTACTTC. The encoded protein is CASSYQSRYEQYF.